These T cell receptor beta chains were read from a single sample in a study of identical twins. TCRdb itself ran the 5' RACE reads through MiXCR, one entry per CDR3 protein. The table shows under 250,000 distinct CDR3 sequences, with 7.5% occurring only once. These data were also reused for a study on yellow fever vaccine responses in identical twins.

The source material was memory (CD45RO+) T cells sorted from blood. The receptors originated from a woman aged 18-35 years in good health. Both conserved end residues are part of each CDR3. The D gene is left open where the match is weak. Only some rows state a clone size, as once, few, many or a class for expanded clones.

CDR3nt: TGCAGTGCTAGCAGGGGGCGAGTGAACACTGAAGCTTTCTTT
CDR3aa: CSASRGRVNTEAFF
v_gene: TRBV20-1
abundance: many
d_gene: TRBD1
j_gene: TRBJ1-1

CDR3nt: TGTGCCAGCAGCTTAAGCACTGAGGAGACCCAGTACTTC
CDR3aa: CASSLSTEETQYF
v_gene: TRBV7-2
abundance: few
d_gene: -
j_gene: TRBJ2-5

CDR3nt: TGCAGTGCTAGACTCCCAGGGGGTGGGAATCAGCCCCAGCATTTT
CDR3aa: CSARLPGGGNQPQHF
v_gene: TRBV20-1
abundance: many
d_gene: TRBD1
j_gene: TRBJ1-5

CDR3nt: TGTGCCAGCAGCTGGACAGGGCGTTACGAGCAGTACTTC
CDR3aa: CASSWTGRYEQYF
v_gene: TRBV28
abundance: few
d_gene: TRBD1
j_gene: TRBJ2-7

CDR3nt: TGTGCCAGCAGCTTAGCTCATACTAGACAAGAGACCCAGTACTTC
CDR3aa: CASSLAHTRQETQYF
v_gene: TRBV7-2
abundance: -
d_gene: -
j_gene: TRBJ2-5

CDR3nt: TGTGCCAGCAGCTTAGACCCACCGGGACCGCAGTTCTTC
CDR3aa: CASSLDPPGPQFF
v_gene: TRBV7-2
abundance: few
d_gene: -
j_gene: TRBJ2-1

CDR3nt: TGTGCCAGCAGCCCTACTAGCGGGGGATACGAGCAGTACTTC
CDR3aa: CASSPTSGGYEQYF
v_gene: TRBV9
abundance: many
d_gene: TRBD2
j_gene: TRBJ2-7

CDR3nt: TGTGCTAGCAGCCCTGCGGGATCCGACGGGGAGCTGTTTTTT
CDR3aa: CASSPAGSDGELFF
v_gene: TRBV7-7
abundance: many
d_gene: -
j_gene: TRBJ2-2

CDR3nt: TGTGCCAGCACCTCTTCCCGGGGGAGGGGGGGGACTAACTATGGCTACACCTTC
CDR3aa: CASTSSRGRGGTNYGYTF
v_gene: TRBV12-3/TRBV12-4
abundance: many
d_gene: -
j_gene: TRBJ1-2

CDR3nt: TGTGCCAGCAGCCAAGGACTAGCGGGAGGGCCTGGAAACATTCAGTACTTC
CDR3aa: CASSQGLAGGPGNIQYF
v_gene: TRBV7-9
abundance: few
d_gene: TRBD2
j_gene: TRBJ2-4

CDR3nt: TGTGCCAGCACTTTGGTCCAAAAAGGGGAGCAGTACTTC
CDR3aa: CASTLVQKGEQYF
v_gene: TRBV28
abundance: -
d_gene: -
j_gene: TRBJ2-7

CDR3nt: TGTGCCAGCAGCCACCGAGCAGGGACTAGCGGGAGTTGGGGGTACGAGCAGTACTTC
CDR3aa: CASSHRAGTSGSWGYEQYF
v_gene: TRBV14
abundance: -
d_gene: TRBD2
j_gene: TRBJ2-7

CDR3nt: TGTGCCAGCACACAGGGGATTACCGGGGAGCTGTTTTTT
CDR3aa: CASTQGITGELFF
v_gene: TRBV6-1
abundance: few
d_gene: TRBD1
j_gene: TRBJ2-2

CDR3nt: TGTGCCAGCAGTTCATCCTCCAGGGGGAACAATCAGCCCCAGCATTTT
CDR3aa: CASSSSSRGNNQPQHF
v_gene: TRBV27
abundance: -
d_gene: TRBD1
j_gene: TRBJ1-5

CDR3nt: TGTGCCAGCAGCTTAGTGGTCCCCTCCCGGGAGACCCAGTACTTC
CDR3aa: CASSLVVPSRETQYF
v_gene: TRBV7-9
abundance: -
d_gene: -
j_gene: TRBJ2-5

CDR3nt: TGTGCCACCAGTGATGATCAGCCCACTGAAGCTTTCTTT
CDR3aa: CATSDDQPTEAFF
v_gene: TRBV24-1
abundance: few
d_gene: -
j_gene: TRBJ1-1

CDR3nt: TGTGCCAGCGTTCAGGGGGGCTCCTACAATGAGCAGTTCTTC
CDR3aa: CASVQGGSYNEQFF
v_gene: TRBV2
abundance: -
d_gene: -
j_gene: TRBJ2-1

CDR3nt: TGTGCCAGCAGCACCGGGACAGGGGTGGGCGAGCAGTACTTC
CDR3aa: CASSTGTGVGEQYF
v_gene: TRBV7-9
abundance: -
d_gene: TRBD1
j_gene: TRBJ2-7

CDR3nt: TGTGCCAGCAGCCAACAGGCCGACTCCTCACCCCTCCACTTT
CDR3aa: CASSQQADSSPLHF
v_gene: TRBV7-2
abundance: many
d_gene: -
j_gene: TRBJ1-6

CDR3nt: TGTGCCAGCAGCCAAGGCCCGACAGGGGGTTTGTCCAATGAGCAGTTCTTC
CDR3aa: CASSQGPTGGLSNEQFF
v_gene: TRBV4-2
abundance: few
d_gene: TRBD1
j_gene: TRBJ2-1

CDR3nt: TGTGCCAGCAGCTTGGGGGGACAGGGTCGGAATGAGCAGTTCTTC
CDR3aa: CASSLGGQGRNEQFF
v_gene: TRBV5-6
abundance: -
d_gene: TRBD1
j_gene: TRBJ2-1

CDR3nt: TGCGCCAGCAGCCACTCCAGGGGGGCCTCCCAAGAGACCCAGTACTTC
CDR3aa: CASSHSRGASQETQYF
v_gene: TRBV4-1
abundance: few
d_gene: -
j_gene: TRBJ2-5

CDR3nt: TGTGCCAGCAGCCGTGGACAGGGGGTTGGCTACACCTTC
CDR3aa: CASSRGQGVGYTF
v_gene: TRBV3-1
abundance: many
d_gene: TRBD1
j_gene: TRBJ1-2

CDR3nt: TGTGCCAGCAGTTTTGCCTGGCGGGGATTATACAATGAGCAGTTCTTC
CDR3aa: CASSFAWRGLYNEQFF
v_gene: TRBV28
abundance: -
d_gene: -
j_gene: TRBJ2-1

CDR3nt: TGCAGTCCCGGACAGGGGGACTACGAGCAGTACTTC
CDR3aa: CSPGQGDYEQYF
v_gene: TRBV20-1
abundance: few
d_gene: TRBD1
j_gene: TRBJ2-7

CDR3nt: TGTGCCAGCAGCTCTGGACAGGGGGCAGCGGAGACCCAGTACTTC
CDR3aa: CASSSGQGAAETQYF
v_gene: TRBV7-2
abundance: few
d_gene: TRBD1
j_gene: TRBJ2-5

CDR3nt: TGTGCCAGCAGCTTAGATCAAGGTGCTGCGTTCCACGAGCAGTACTTC
CDR3aa: CASSLDQGAAFHEQYF
v_gene: TRBV11-2
abundance: few
d_gene: -
j_gene: TRBJ2-7

CDR3nt: TGTGCCAGCAAGGAGGGGAATAATTCACCCCGCCACTTT
CDR3aa: CASKEGNNSPRHF
v_gene: TRBV6-1
abundance: few
d_gene: -
j_gene: TRBJ1-6

CDR3nt: TGTGCCAGCAGTTTATACTTACAGGGGGCCTCTGGGGCCAACGTCCTGACTTTC
CDR3aa: CASSLYLQGASGANVLTF
v_gene: TRBV28
abundance: many
d_gene: TRBD1
j_gene: TRBJ2-6

CDR3nt: TGTGCCAGCAGTTTTGGGAACAGCGGGGAGCTGTTTTTT
CDR3aa: CASSFGNSGELFF
v_gene: TRBV6-2/TRBV6-3
abundance: few
d_gene: -
j_gene: TRBJ2-2

CDR3nt: TGTGCCAGTAGTATCGGACTGATCACCGGGGAGCTGTTTTTT
CDR3aa: CASSIGLITGELFF
v_gene: TRBV19
abundance: few
d_gene: -
j_gene: TRBJ2-2

CDR3nt: TGCAGTGCTAGAGATTTAGGGAAGGGGCAGACCGGGGAGCTGTTTTTT
CDR3aa: CSARDLGKGQTGELFF
v_gene: TRBV20-1
abundance: many
d_gene: -
j_gene: TRBJ2-2

CDR3nt: TGTGCCATCAGTGAGGGGAGCACAGATACGCAGTATTTT
CDR3aa: CAISEGSTDTQYF
v_gene: TRBV10-3
abundance: -
d_gene: -
j_gene: TRBJ2-3

CDR3nt: TGCGCCAGCAGCCAATGGACTAGCCGGAGCACAGATACGCAGTATTTT
CDR3aa: CASSQWTSRSTDTQYF
v_gene: TRBV4-3
abundance: -
d_gene: TRBD2
j_gene: TRBJ2-3

CDR3nt: TGCAGCGCTGAAGAGGACACTTCTAACTATGGCTACACCTTC
CDR3aa: CSAEEDTSNYGYTF
v_gene: TRBV29-1
abundance: many
d_gene: -
j_gene: TRBJ1-2

CDR3nt: TGTGCCAGCAGCTTGATATCGGGAGGACTCTACAATGAGCAGTTCTTC
CDR3aa: CASSLISGGLYNEQFF
v_gene: TRBV5-6
abundance: many
d_gene: TRBD2
j_gene: TRBJ2-1

CDR3nt: TGTGCCAGCAGTGAAGGATGGCAGGGAATCCCGAGGGAGCTGTTTTTT
CDR3aa: CASSEGWQGIPRELFF
v_gene: TRBV2
abundance: -
d_gene: -
j_gene: TRBJ2-2

CDR3nt: TGTGCCAGCAGTTTTGCGGGGCTGAATTCACCCCTCCACTTT
CDR3aa: CASSFAGLNSPLHF
v_gene: TRBV12-3/TRBV12-4
abundance: -
d_gene: -
j_gene: TRBJ1-6

CDR3nt: TGTGCCAGCAGCGGAACAGGGGGAGTGGGAACAGATACGCAGTATTTT
CDR3aa: CASSGTGGVGTDTQYF
v_gene: TRBV5-5
abundance: many
d_gene: TRBD1
j_gene: TRBJ2-3

CDR3nt: TGTGCCAGCAGCTTACAAGGCAGGGGGCTCTACGAGCAGTACTTC
CDR3aa: CASSLQGRGLYEQYF
v_gene: TRBV11-2
abundance: few
d_gene: TRBD1
j_gene: TRBJ2-7

CDR3nt: TGCGCCAGCAGCTTGGCCGTGAGCTCCTATAATTCACCCCTCCACTTT
CDR3aa: CASSLAVSSYNSPLHF
v_gene: TRBV5-1
abundance: -
d_gene: -
j_gene: TRBJ1-6

CDR3nt: TGTGCCAGCAGCTTGGAAGTTAGCAGCACAGATACGCAGTATTTT
CDR3aa: CASSLEVSSTDTQYF
v_gene: TRBV5-6
abundance: -
d_gene: -
j_gene: TRBJ2-3

CDR3nt: TGTGCCAGCGCACCCGCGGGTACCGGGGAGCTGTTTTTT
CDR3aa: CASAPAGTGELFF
v_gene: TRBV6-1
abundance: once
d_gene: -
j_gene: TRBJ2-2

CDR3nt: TGCGCCAGCAGCTCTACAGGGTACAACACTGAAGCTTTCTTT
CDR3aa: CASSSTGYNTEAFF
v_gene: TRBV5-1
abundance: many
d_gene: -
j_gene: TRBJ1-1

CDR3nt: TGTGCCAGCAGCCCCACTTCTGGACAGAGCTCTGGGGCCAACGTCCTGACTTTC
CDR3aa: CASSPTSGQSSGANVLTF
v_gene: TRBV11-1
abundance: -
d_gene: -
j_gene: TRBJ2-6

CDR3nt: TGCAGTGCGCGACGAGCGGGAGTATACAATGAGCAGTTCTTC
CDR3aa: CSARRAGVYNEQFF
v_gene: TRBV20-1
abundance: many
d_gene: TRBD2
j_gene: TRBJ2-1

CDR3nt: TGCGCCAGCAGCTCGGGACAGGCGGCGTGGCAGTACTTC
CDR3aa: CASSSGQAAWQYF
v_gene: TRBV5-1
abundance: few
d_gene: TRBD1
j_gene: TRBJ2-7

CDR3nt: TGCGCCAGCAGCTTGGGGCAGGGGGACGCAACTAATGAAAAACTGTTTTTT
CDR3aa: CASSLGQGDATNEKLFF
v_gene: TRBV5-1
abundance: -
d_gene: TRBD1
j_gene: TRBJ1-4

CDR3nt: TGCGCCAGCAGCCAAGATGGGAGGGAGGGCCGCAATGAGCAGTTCTTC
CDR3aa: CASSQDGREGRNEQFF
v_gene: TRBV4-3
abundance: -
d_gene: TRBD2
j_gene: TRBJ2-1

CDR3nt: TGCAGTGCTAGAGATCTGCGGAAGGGGGGGAATGAGCAGTTCTTC
CDR3aa: CSARDLRKGGNEQFF
v_gene: TRBV20-1
abundance: -
d_gene: -
j_gene: TRBJ2-1

CDR3nt: TGTGCCAGCAAGGGGGATTTTTTACAAGAGACCCAGTACTTC
CDR3aa: CASKGDFLQETQYF
v_gene: TRBV5-4
abundance: many
d_gene: -
j_gene: TRBJ2-5

CDR3nt: TGTGCCACCAGTGGACCCCCGGGACAGGGAGTCTACAATGAGCAGTTCTTC
CDR3aa: CATSGPPGQGVYNEQFF
v_gene: TRBV24-1
abundance: many
d_gene: TRBD1
j_gene: TRBJ2-1

CDR3nt: TGTGCCAGCAGCACCTTGGCTACTCGGTCAGAGACCCAGTACTTC
CDR3aa: CASSTLATRSETQYF
v_gene: TRBV7-8
abundance: few
d_gene: -
j_gene: TRBJ2-5

CDR3nt: TGTGCCAGCAGTCCCTTCAGGGTGGGGTATGGCTACACCTTC
CDR3aa: CASSPFRVGYGYTF
v_gene: TRBV6-1
abundance: few
d_gene: -
j_gene: TRBJ1-2

CDR3nt: TGTGCCAGCAGCCCCGGGACAGGAGAGACCCAGTACTTC
CDR3aa: CASSPGTGETQYF
v_gene: TRBV16
abundance: few
d_gene: TRBD1
j_gene: TRBJ2-5

CDR3nt: TGTGCCACCAGTGATCCCGTAGACAGAAGGGTCAATCAGCCCCAGCATTTT
CDR3aa: CATSDPVDRRVNQPQHF
v_gene: TRBV24-1
abundance: -
d_gene: -
j_gene: TRBJ1-5

CDR3nt: TGTGCCAGCAGCCATAGGTACCCACCAGCGTTCTTC
CDR3aa: CASSHRYPPAFF
v_gene: TRBV7-2
abundance: many
d_gene: -
j_gene: TRBJ2-1

CDR3nt: TGTGCCAGCAGCCTAATTGGAGATACGCAGTATTTT
CDR3aa: CASSLIGDTQYF
v_gene: TRBV7-2
abundance: many
d_gene: -
j_gene: TRBJ2-3